A selection of T cell receptor beta chains follows, all from one sample in a study of molecular identifiers for immune sequencing clone quantification. TCRdb passed the PCR reads through MiXCR, listing each CDR3 protein once. This table holds some 320,000 distinct CDR3 sequences, 24% found once. The sequenced sample consisted of naive CD8+ T cells from blood, with Jurkat cell RNA spiked in. These receptors were collected from a human donor in good health. Some libraries in this study had Jurkat cell RNA spiked in. Both conserved end residues are part of each CDR3. Fields, in order: J gene, clone size, D gene, V gene, CDR3 DNA, CDR3 protein. A D gene is named only where the DNA matches it firmly. Clone size is not always given. Where it is, it says once, few, many or a class for expanded clones.

>TRBJ2-5|few|-|TRBV4-3
TGCGCCAGCAGCCAAGATCGAGGAACCGGGACGTTGACATTC
CASSQDRGTGTLTF
>TRBJ2-1|-|-|TRBV7-2
TGTGCCAGCAGCTTCCGGGGGAGTGAGCAGTTCTTC
CASSFRGSEQFF
>TRBJ2-7|few|-|TRBV29-1
TGCAGCGTTGAAGGAAGACCGGCGGAGCAGTACTTC
CSVEGRPAEQYF
>TRBJ2-7|many|-|TRBV5-1
TGCGCCAGCAGCTTGCAGGCAAACTACGAGCAGTACTTC
CASSLQANYEQYF
>TRBJ2-7|once|-|TRBV20-1
TGCAGTGCTAGATCCCGGCGGCCCGGCTCGTACGCGCCGTACTTC
CSARSRRPGSYAPYF
>TRBJ1-5|many|-|TRBV28
TGTGCCAGCAGTTTTCCCCTCCGACAGGATAGCAATCAGCCCCAGCATTTT
CASSFPLRQDSNQPQHF
>TRBJ1-1|many|-|TRBV4-2
TGTGCCAGCAGCCAGGGTCCCACTGAAGCTTTCTTT
CASSQGPTEAFF
>TRBJ1-6|many|-|TRBV20-1
TGCAGTGCAAAACTGAGGACGCCCTATAATTCACCCCTCCACTTT
CSAKLRTPYNSPLHF
>TRBJ2-1|-|-|TRBV11-2
TGTGCCAGCAGCCCGGGGACTCTGAGGGATGAGCAGTTCTTC
CASSPGTLRDEQFF
>TRBJ1-1|-|-|TRBV6-2/TRBV6-3
TGTGCCAGCAGTGAACGGGGTCGCAAGAACACTGAAGCTTTCTTT
CASSERGRKNTEAFF
>TRBJ2-1|few|-|TRBV4-1
TGCGCCAGCAGCCAAGAAGTCCGGTACAATGAGCAGTTCTTC
CASSQEVRYNEQFF
>TRBJ2-2|once|-|TRBV29-1
TGCAGCGTTGGGACCGAGAAAGCCGGGGAGCTGTTTTTT
CSVGTEKAGELFF
>TRBJ2-7|-|TRBD1|TRBV29-1
TGCAGCGTTGAAGATCGACAGGGAAGCTACGAGCAGTACTTC
CSVEDRQGSYEQYF
>TRBJ2-7|many|-|TRBV5-6
TGTGCCAGCAGCGACAGACCCACAAGAGATTTGGATTACGAGCAGTACTTC
CASSDRPTRDLDYEQYF
>TRBJ1-2|-|-|TRBV29-1
TGCAGCGTTGAGGGCGGGAGGTGGGGTCCGGCCTATGGCTACACCTTC
CSVEGGRWGPAYGYTF
>TRBJ2-6|-|-|TRBV4-1
TGCGCCAGCAGCCAAGAATGGCGCTCTGGGGCCAACGTCCTGGCTTTC
CASSQEWRSGANVLAF
>TRBJ2-7|many|TRBD2|TRBV28
TGTGCCAGCAGTCACGTTACTAGCGGGACCCACGAGCAGTACTTC
CASSHVTSGTHEQYF
>TRBJ2-7|-|TRBD1|TRBV27
TGTGCCAGCAGTATGGGGACAGGGCACTGGGAGCAGTACTTC
CASSMGTGHWEQYF
>TRBJ2-2|-|TRBD2|TRBV12-5
TGTGCTAGTGGCGATAGCGGGGAGACCCCCGGAGAGCTGTTCTTT
CASGDSGETPGELFF
>TRBJ2-7|few|-|TRBV6-6
TGTGCCAGCAGTTACGAAGGGCCGTACTACGAGCAGTACTTC
CASSYEGPYYEQYF
>TRBJ2-2|-|-|TRBV9
TGTGCCAGCAGCGCCGAGGCGGACACCGGGGAGCTGTTTTTT
CASSAEADTGELFF
>TRBJ2-7|few|-|TRBV6-2/TRBV6-3
TGTGCCAGCGGCCCCCGGAGTTACGAGCAGTACTTC
CASGPRSYEQYF
>TRBJ2-3|few|-|TRBV20-1
TGCAGTGCTAGAGTTCGTCTGCAGCCCACAGATACGCAGTATTTT
CSARVRLQPTDTQYF
>TRBJ1-3|many|TRBD1|TRBV4-3
TGCGCCAGCAGCCAGGGACAGGCCCCTGGAAACACCATATATTTT
CASSQGQAPGNTIYF
>TRBJ2-1|-|TRBD2|TRBV28
TGTGCCAGCAGCTCTAGCGGGTACTCCCTAGCGGATGAGCAGTTCTTC
CASSSSGYSLADEQFF
>TRBJ2-3|many|TRBD2|TRBV4-2
TGCGCCAGCAGCCAAGATTTTACTAGCGGCACAGATACGCAGTATTTT
CASSQDFTSGTDTQYF
>TRBJ2-3|-|-|TRBV3-1
TGTGCCAGCAGCGTAAGACCCGAACCAGATACGCAGTATTTT
CASSVRPEPDTQYF
>TRBJ1-1|-|TRBD1|TRBV7-8
TGTGCCAGCAGCCTACAAACAGGGGGCTACACTGAAGCTTACTTT
CASSLQTGGYTEAYF
>TRBJ2-2|many|-|TRBV29-1
TGCAGCGTTTCTGGATTCACCGGGGAGCTGTTTTTT
CSVSGFTGELFF
>TRBJ1-2|many|-|TRBV12-3/TRBV12-4
TGTGCCAGCAGTTTATACAGCCCCTATGGCTACACCTTC
CASSLYSPYGYTF
>TRBJ2-7|-|TRBD2|TRBV4-3
TGCGCCAGCAGCCAAGATAGGACTAGCGATTTCTACGAGCAGTACTTC
CASSQDRTSDFYEQYF
>TRBJ2-3|many|TRBD2|TRBV24-1
TGTGCCACCAGTGAAGACACGGGACTAGTCACAGATACGCAGTATTTT
CATSEDTGLVTDTQYF
>TRBJ2-6|-|-|TRBV19
TGTGCCAGTAGTCACCGGGACACAGCCCTCTCTGGGGCCAACGTCCTGACTTTC
CASSHRDTALSGANVLTF
>TRBJ2-7|few|-|TRBV4-1
TGCGCCAGCAGCCAGATAGGGGGGGTCGGCGAGCAGTACTTC
CASSQIGGVGEQYF
>TRBJ2-5|many|-|TRBV7-8
TGTGCCAGCAGCACCCCGACCCTGGTAGGAGGAGAGACCCAGTACTTC
CASSTPTLVGGETQYF
>TRBJ2-7|many|TRBD2|TRBV4-3
TGCGCCAGCAGCCACTGGACTAGCGGGAGTTGCGAGCAGTACTTC
CASSHWTSGSCEQYF
>TRBJ2-5|few|TRBD1|TRBV2
TGTGCCAGCAGTGAAGCTCGCGGACAGGGGGAAGAGACCCAGTACTTC
CASSEARGQGEETQYF
>TRBJ1-1|few|-|TRBV19
TGTGCCACCGCCCGAAGACTTGGGACTGAAGCTTTCTTT
CATARRLGTEAFF
>TRBJ2-5|-|-|TRBV6-6
TGTGCCAGCAGCGCTCCGCCCGGGGAGACCCAGTACTTC
CASSAPPGETQYF
>TRBJ2-7|-|TRBD2|TRBV30
TGTGCCTGGAGTGTACGCGGGGGGCGATGGGAGCAGTACTTC
CAWSVRGGRWEQYF
>TRBJ2-7|few|TRBD2|TRBV30
TGTGCCTGGAGTCCGGGACTAGCCCGGAGGTCCTACGAGCAGTACTTC
CAWSPGLARRSYEQYF
>TRBJ2-7|many|TRBD2|TRBV5-4
TGTGCCAGCAGCTTTGGACTAGCGGGGGACGAGCAGTACTTC
CASSFGLAGDEQYF
>TRBJ2-2|-|TRBD2|TRBV14
TGTGTCAGCAGCCAAGCGGGACTCCCGATCACCGGGGAGCTGTTTTTT
CVSSQAGLPITGELFF
>TRBJ1-1|-|-|TRBV6-6
TGTGCCAGCAGTTACGGTCTGGGGCAGAGCACTGAAGCTTTCTTT
CASSYGLGQSTEAFF
>TRBJ1-2|-|-|TRBV11-2
TGTGCCAGCAGCTTAGGGACGGCGCGAGGCTACACCTTC
CASSLGTARGYTF
>TRBJ2-5|few|TRBD2|TRBV2
TGTGCCAGCACCACCCGACTAGCGGGAGCCCGAGAGACCCAGTACTTC
CASTTRLAGARETQYF
>TRBJ2-7|-|TRBD2|TRBV7-2
TGTGCCAGCAGCCTCACCGGGACTAGCGGGGACGAGCAGTACTTC
CASSLTGTSGDEQYF
>TRBJ2-7|-|TRBD2|TRBV7-9
TGTGCCAGCAGCTCCCGGACTAGCGGGAGGGCCTACGGGCAGTACTTC
CASSSRTSGRAYGQYF
>TRBJ2-7|-|-|TRBV24-1
TGTGCCACCAGTGATTCGGTTGGATACGAGCAGTACTTC
CATSDSVGYEQYF
>TRBJ1-2|many|-|TRBV12-3/TRBV12-4
TGTGCCAGCAGTTTAGGTGTCCGGGCAGGCCTTGGCTACACCTTC
CASSLGVRAGLGYTF
>TRBJ2-5|few|TRBD1|TRBV20-1
TGCAGTGCTAGCGCGGGACAGGGGATTAAAGAGACCCAGTACTTC
CSASAGQGIKETQYF
>TRBJ2-5|-|-|TRBV20-1
TGCGGTGCTGACTCTTGGGGGAGAGCAGAGACCCAGTACTTC
CGADSWGRAETQYF
>TRBJ2-3|-|-|TRBV19
TGTGCCAGTAGTATTTACATCTCCACAGATACGCAGTATTTT
CASSIYISTDTQYF
>TRBJ2-1|-|TRBD2|TRBV4-3
TGCGCCAGCAGCCAGAGACTACCGGGACTAGTCTACAATGAGCAGTTCTTC
CASSQRLPGLVYNEQFF